The entry below gives a single TCR beta chain sequence along with its context. Its antigen is still unknown. Clones were read by immunoSEQ multiplex PCR, and TCRdb kept only the in-frame ones, dropping some. The table shows about 140,000 clones, with roughly 86% occurring only once. The data belong to a study of cytomegalovirus exposure and HLA in healthy donors. Study summary: The same platform used for the 666 first-cohort repertoires was also used for the approximately 120 validation repertoires, as a later analysis reported.

Study-wide results and caveats: According to a subsequent analysis, TCR clusters from the first cohort were inclined to appear together in the 120 or so validation repertoires. The study designated 164 TCR beta chains cytomegalovirus-associated.

From the roughly 110-subject validation cohort, which was separate from the roughly 700-subject first cohort, the donors were drawn. What was sequenced was PBMCs. The receptor was derived from a woman in her 30s in good health and CMV-seronegative.

The CDR3 sequence: CASSLESGGAAYNEQFF. DNA of the CDR3: TGCGCCAGCAGCTTGGAAAGCGGGGGGGCCGCATACAATGAGCAGTTCTTC. The chain carries TRBV5-1 and TRBJ2-1; 10 bases are a match to TRBD2. The CDR3 length is 17 residues. V shed 0 bases, J shed 4 bases, and the junction held 7 bases outside the gene matches. The germline V gene has CDR1 SGHRS and CDR2 YFSETQ. The variable domain in full, completed from reference TRBV5-1 and TRBJ2-1, reads KAGVTQTPRYLIKTRGQQVTLSCSPISGHRSVSWYQQTPGQGLQFLFEYFSETQRNKGNFPGRFSGRQFSNSRSEMNVSTLELGDSALYLCASSLESGGAAYNEQFFGPGTRLTVL.